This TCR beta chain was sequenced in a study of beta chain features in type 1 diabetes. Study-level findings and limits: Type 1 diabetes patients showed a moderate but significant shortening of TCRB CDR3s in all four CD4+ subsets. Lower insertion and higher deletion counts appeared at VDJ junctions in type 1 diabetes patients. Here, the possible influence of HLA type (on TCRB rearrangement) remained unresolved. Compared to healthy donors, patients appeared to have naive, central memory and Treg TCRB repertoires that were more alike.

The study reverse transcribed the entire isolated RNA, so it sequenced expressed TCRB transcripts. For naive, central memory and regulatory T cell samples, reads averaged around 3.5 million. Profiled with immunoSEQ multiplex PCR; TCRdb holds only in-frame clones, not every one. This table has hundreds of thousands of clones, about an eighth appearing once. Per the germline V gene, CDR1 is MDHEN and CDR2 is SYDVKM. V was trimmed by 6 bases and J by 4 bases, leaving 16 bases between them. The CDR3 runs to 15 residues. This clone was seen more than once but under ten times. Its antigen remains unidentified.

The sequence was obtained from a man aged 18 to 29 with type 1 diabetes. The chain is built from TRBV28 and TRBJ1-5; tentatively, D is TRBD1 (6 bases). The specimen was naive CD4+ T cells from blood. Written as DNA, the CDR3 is TGTGCCAGCAGCCCTGGTGGGCAGGGGAATCAGCCCCAGCATTTT. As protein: CASSPGGQGNQPQHF.